The 21 T cell receptor beta chains below come from one sample, sequenced in a study of spatial heterogeneity in lung cancer. Regarding the study as a whole: Intratumoral expanded alpha and beta TCR counts were found to track tumor mutation counts.

TCRdb ran MiXCR on the 5' RACE reads and lists one entry per CDR3 protein. This sample has about 24,000 distinct CDR3 sequences; 8% to 10% occur once, and the top ten carry 7.7%. Antigens of these TCRs are unknown. Time point: sample taken at primary tumor resection. The specimen comprised lung tumor tissue, sampled at surgery. These receptors originate from a male donor with early-stage non-small cell lung cancer.

The chain links TRBV28 to TRBJ2-1; no reliable D call. The germline V gene has CDR1 MDHEN and CDR2 SYDVKM. The CDR3 runs 15 residues. The V end was cut by 6 bases, the J end by 2 bases, with 14 bases between. CDR3 protein: CASSSIGVTYNEQFF. The CDR3 nucleotides read TGTGCCAGCAGCTCAATTGGGGTAACCTACAATGAGCAGTTCTTC.

The gene calls are TRBV7-8 and TRBJ2-1; D is possibly TRBD2 (7 bases). Germline assignment: CDR1 SGHVS and CDR2 FQNEAQ. The germline V and J ends were trimmed by 0 bases and 9 bases, with 15 bases remaining between them. The CDR3 has 15 amino acids. DNA for the CDR3: TGTGCCAGCAGCTTAGCGAGGGGGAGGGCTAGTGAGCAGTTCTTC. This codes for CASSLARGRASEQFF.

In its sample, this clonotype is medium-sized. The chain employs TRBV27 and TRBJ2-3, with no clear D. CDR1 MNHEY and CDR2 SMNVEV come from the germline V gene (reference sequence). The CDR3 spans 14 residues. V was shortened by 0 bases and J by 0 bases, with 4 bases between the two germline ends. The CDR3 sequence is CASSLSSSTDTQYF. The CDR3 nucleotides are TGTGCCAGCAGTTTATCGAGTAGCACAGATACGCAGTATTTT.

There are many counts of this clonotype. V is TRBV27 and J is TRBJ2-5; 11 bases line up with TRBD1. V lost 5 bases and J lost 5; bases outside the gene matches: 7. Germline V gene sequence: CDR1 MNHEY, CDR2 SMNVEV (reference sequence). The CDR3 sequence is 15 residues long. CDR3 nucleotide sequence: TGTGCCAGCAGTCGTCGGGACAGGGGGTTTGAGACCCAGTACTTC. This translates into CASSRRDRGFETQYF.

The chain uses TRBV10-3 and TRBJ2-7; 8 bases map to TRBD1. The germline V gene encodes CDR1 ENHRY and CDR2 SYGVKD. V was clipped by 2 bases and J by 7 bases; unmatched bases: 7. The CDR3 loop spans 14 amino acids. CDR3 residues: CAISEGQGAMEQYF. CDR3 nucleotide sequence: TGTGCCATCAGTGAGGGGCAGGGGGCGATGGAGCAGTACTTC.

Relative to its sample, this clonotype is medium-sized. Written as DNA, the CDR3 is TGTGCCAGCAGCTACGAGTCAGGCAATGAGCAGTTCTTC. Its protein product is CASSYESGNEQFF. The rearrangement joins TRBV7-2 to TRBJ2-1; D unclear. Germline V gives CDR1 SGHTA, CDR2 FQGNSA. V shed 4 bases and J shed 6 bases, with 10 bases lying between them. CDR3 length: 13 residues.

This clonotype was observed a few times. The chain uses TRBV10-3 and TRBJ2-1; 7 nucleotides line up with TRBD1. Germline V lookup: CDR1 ENHRY, CDR2 SYGVKD. The trim removed 10 bases at V and 8 bases at J, leaving 17 bases unmatched. CDR3 length: 15 residues. The CDR3 spells CATSKGQRNVDEQFF. CDR3 nucleotides: TGTGCCACATCCAAGGGACAGCGGAATGTGGATGAGCAGTTCTTC.

This clonotype was recorded at least ten times. The J gene is TRBJ1-2, the V gene TRBV18; D is uncertain. V dropped 2 bases and J dropped 1 base, with 8 bases sitting between them. The CDR3 has 14 residues. The germline V gene encodes CDR1 KGHSH and CDR2 LQKENI. The CDR3 is CASSPDGSNYGYTF. The DNA for the CDR3 is TGTGCCAGCTCACCAGACGGCAGTAACTATGGCTACACCTTC.

This clonotype has more than one count but fewer than ten. The chain couples TRBV6-5 to TRBJ1-2; tentative D call: TRBD1 (6 bases). Germline values: CDR1 MNHEY, CDR2 SVGAGI. This CDR3 comprises 16 residues. The V and J ends lost 8 bases and 3 bases respectively, with 22 bases between them. The CDR3 nucleotides read TGTGCCAGCCGCCCAGGAGGGGGGAGGGCCTACTATGGCTACACCTTC. Protein: CASRPGGGRAYYGYTF.

This clonotype was detected only a few times. The CDR3 DNA sequence: TGTGCCAGCAGCCAGACCGGGGCCCAAGGGGGATACAATGAGCAGTTCTTC. This sequence encodes CASSQTGAQGGYNEQFF. The gene calls are TRBV7-9 and TRBJ2-1, with D tentatively TRBD1 (6 bases). CDR3 length equals 17 residues. CDR1 is SEHNR and CDR2 is FQNEAQ in the germline V gene (reference sequence). Trimming shortened V by 5 bases and J by 4 bases, and 21 bases separated the two germline ends.

This clonotype appeared a few times. V and J are TRBV27 and TRBJ2-1; no clear D. Per the germline V gene, CDR1 is MNHEY and CDR2 is SMNVEV (reference sequence). The CDR3 contains 14 residues. Between the trimmed V and J ends, which lost 3 bases and 7 bases, there was a span of 13 bases. CDR3 loop: CASSFRPPLNEQFF. CDR3 coding DNA: TGTGCCAGCAGTTTCAGGCCCCCGTTAAATGAGCAGTTCTTC.

The rearrangement links TRBV24-1 to TRBJ2-2; TRBD1 is a possible D gene (9 bases). This CDR3 region has 17 residues. Germline CDR1 and CDR2: KGHDR and SFDVKD. Between the trimmed V and J ends, which lost 7 bases and 10 bases, there was a span of 27 bases. The CDR3 sequence is CATRTGGTGPPVPELFF. The CDR3 bases are TGTGCCACCAGAACGGGAGGGACAGGGCCCCCTGTACCGGAGCTGTTTTTT.

This clonotype was seen at least ten times. The chain joins TRBV28 to TRBJ2-7; D call uncertain. Germline lookup yields CDR1 MDHEN and CDR2 SYDVKM. Between the trimmed V and J ends, which lost 6 bases and 6 bases, there was a span of 12 bases. The CDR3 runs 12 residues. The CDR3 region has the DNA TGTGCCAGCAGCACACTTGCTCTCGAGCAGTACTTC. It translates to CASSTLALEQYF.

The chain is built from TRBV6-2 or TRBV6-3 and TRBJ2-3; TRBD2 is a possible D gene (6 bases). Germline V gene data show CDR1 as MNHEY and CDR2 as SVGEGT. V was clipped by 6 bases and J by 9 bases, with 13 bases between them. The CDR3 runs 12 residues. The CDR3 spells CASSPGTPTQYF. The CDR3, as DNA: TGTGCCAGCAGCCCAGGGACTCCCACGCAGTATTTT.

This clonotype was detected many times. The chain links TRBV6-2 or TRBV6-3 to TRBJ2-7; TRBD2 matches at 7 bases. CDR1 is MNHEY, CDR2 SVGEGT, per germline. V dropped 8 bases and J dropped 2; count of bases not matched to a gene: 12. The CDR3 sequence is 15 residues long. The CDR3, as DNA: TGTGCCAGCTTCCCTTGGGCTAGCGGTACCTACGAGCAGTACTTC. This codes for CASFPWASGTYEQYF.

This clonotype has ten or more counts. A junction boundary mismatches the germline segment, possibly from a read error. The V and J genes are TRBV20-1 and TRBJ2-1; D is perhaps TRBD2 (6 bases). This CDR3 has 14 residues. In germline, CDR1 is DFQATT, CDR2 SNEGSKA (reference sequence). In nucleotides, the CDR3 is TGCAGTGCGAGAGGGACTTTCTCCTACAATGAGCAGTTCTTC. Its translation: CSARGTFSYNEQFF.

This clonotype has a count of ten or more. The J gene is TRBJ2-5, the V gene TRBV27, with D perhaps matching TRBD2 (6 bases). V lost 6 bases and J 0 bases, leaving 14 bases between the germline ends. The CDR3 is 15 amino acids. Looked up from germline, CDR1 is MNHEY and CDR2 is SMNVEV (reference sequence). This CDR3 is CASSRTGTYQETQYF. In DNA, the CDR3 is TGTGCCAGCAGCCGTACCGGGACTTACCAAGAGACCCAGTACTTC.

This clonotype has ten or more counts. The junction does not match germline at one end; this may be a read error. CDR3 amino acids: CASSYTGGVQETQYF. CDR3 sequence (DNA): TGTGCTAGCAGCTATACAGGGGGCGTACAAGAGACCCAGTACTTC. V gene TRBV7-7 combines with J gene TRBJ2-5; 9 bases line up with TRBD1. Per germline, CDR1 SSHAT and CDR2 FNYEAQ (reference sequence). The CDR3 is made up of 15 amino acids. The full variable domain, in which reference TRBV7-7 and TRBJ2-5 provide the parts outside the CDR3, is GAGVSQSPRYKVTKRGQDVTLRCDPISSHATLYWYQQALGQGPEFLTYFNYEAQPDKSGLPSDRFSAERPEGSISTLTIQRTEQRDSAMYRCASSYTGGVQETQYFGPGTRLLVL.

This clonotype is classed as medium-sized. The rearrangement joins TRBV9 to TRBJ1-4; possibly TRBD1 for D (6 bases). The CDR3 totals 15 residues. V lost 0 bases and J 4 bases, leaving 10 bases between the germline ends. Per the germline V gene, CDR1 is SGDLS and CDR2 is YYNGEE. CDR3 loop: CASSVAGQFNEKLFF. The CDR3 bases are TGTGCCAGCAGCGTAGCTGGACAGTTTAATGAAAAACTGTTTTTT. Full variable domain (outside the CDR3, taken from reference TRBV9 and TRBJ1-4): DSGVTQTPKHLITATGQRVTLRCSPRSGDLSVYWYQQSLDQGLQFLIQYYNGEERAKGNILERFSAQQFPDLHSELNLSSLELGDSALYFCASSVAGQFNEKLFFGSGTQLSVL.

This clonotype counts as medium-sized (0.01 to 0.1%). This rearrangement joins TRBV12-3 or TRBV12-4 to TRBJ2-3, with 7 bases lining up with TRBD1. This CDR3 comprises 19 residues. Trimming at V came to 1 base and at J to 0 bases, leaving 13 bases not matched to a gene. The CDR3 DNA reads TGTGCCAGCAGTTTAGGCTTACTATTCCCGGGACAGAGCACAGATACGCAGTATTTT. Translated, it gives CASSLGLLFPGQSTDTQYF.

This clonotype was detected ten times or more. V is TRBV9 and J is TRBJ2-3; 9 bases agree with TRBD1. Germline V CDR1 and CDR2: SGDLS, YYNGEE. V trimming: 3 bases; J trimming: 7 bases; junction bases outside the gene matches: 9. This CDR3 region has 15 residues. The CDR3 here is CASSEGQGRLYTQYF. DNA of the CDR3: TGTGCCAGCAGCGAAGGACAGGGGCGCCTCTATACGCAGTATTTT.